Listed below are T cell receptor beta chains from one sample, sequenced in a study of cytomegalovirus exposure and HLA in healthy donors. Generated by immunoSEQ multiplex PCR, the TCRdb table keeps only in-frame clones and is missing some. The table includes 150,000 to 200,000 clones, about four fifths detected once. Sequenced input: PBMCs. Every receptor here comes from a man aged 30 to 45 in good health and CMV-seropositive. Both conserved end residues are part of each CDR3. The D gene is left open where the match is weak. Clone sizes are given selectively: once, few, many, or a class where the clone is expanded.

size: NA; length: 11; V: TRBV6-1; D: NA; J: TRBJ1-3; CDR3: CATSRGNTIYF; DNA: TGTGCCACCTCGCGGGGAAACACCATATATTTT
size: NA; length: 17; V: TRBV7-2; D: TRBD1; J: TRBJ1-5; CDR3: CASSSSTGAHNNQPQHF; DNA: TGTGCCAGCAGCTCCTCGACAGGGGCTCATAACAATCAGCCCCAGCATTTT
size: NA; length: 17; V: TRBV7-2; D: TRBD2; J: TRBJ2-7; CDR3: CASSLPLAGAVSYEQYF; DNA: TGTGCCAGCAGCTTACCCCTAGCGGGGGCCGTCTCCTACGAGCAGTACTTC
size: NA; length: 14; V: TRBV11-2; D: TRBD1; J: TRBJ1-2; CDR3: CASSFGTVNYGYTF; DNA: TGTGCCAGCAGCTTCGGGACAGTTAACTATGGCTACACCTTC
size: NA; length: 15; V: TRBV6-5; D: TRBD1; J: TRBJ2-7; CDR3: CASSTGTGDNYEQYF; DNA: TGTGCCAGCAGCACCGGGACAGGGGATAACTACGAGCAGTACTTC
size: NA; length: 16; V: TRBV28; D: TRBD2; J: TRBJ2-1; CDR3: CASAGASGSSYNEQFF; DNA: TGTGCCAGCGCGGGGGCTAGCGGGAGCTCCTACAATGAGCAGTTCTTC
size: NA; length: 16; V: TRBV5-6; D: TRBD1; J: TRBJ2-2; CDR3: CASSGGTGVDTGELFF; DNA: TGTGCCAGCAGCGGCGGGACAGGGGTCGACACCGGGGAGCTGTTTTTT
size: few; length: 15; V: TRBV6-6; D: TRBD1; J: TRBJ2-2; CDR3: CASSDQGARAGELFF; DNA: TGTGCCAGCAGTGACCAGGGGGCGCGCGCCGGGGAGCTGTTTTTT
size: NA; length: 14; V: TRBV5-4; D: NA; J: TRBJ2-3; CDR3: CASTPEPRTDTQYF; DNA: TGTGCCAGCACCCCGGAGCCCCGCACAGATACGCAGTATTTT
size: NA; length: 13; V: TRBV6-1; D: TRBD2; J: TRBJ2-7; CDR3: CASRAGPYYEQYF; DNA: TGTGCCAGCAGAGCGGGACCCTACTACGAGCAGTACTTC
size: once; length: 14; V: TRBV7-2; D: NA; J: TRBJ1-2; CDR3: CASSQSRDMVGYTF; DNA: TGTGCCAGCAGCCAGTCCCGGGACATGGTTGGCTACACCTTC
size: NA; length: 16; V: TRBV19; D: NA; J: TRBJ2-5; CDR3: CASSIEGDTYQETQYF; DNA: TGTGCCAGTAGTATAGAGGGAGACACGTACCAAGAGACCCAGTACTTC
size: NA; length: 14; V: TRBV7-3; D: TRBD2; J: TRBJ2-1; CDR3: CASSSTSVSYEQFF; DNA: TGTGCCAGCAGCTCGACTAGCGTCTCCTATGAGCAGTTCTTC
size: NA; length: 18; V: TRBV7-2; D: TRBD2; J: TRBJ2-7; CDR3: CASSLEVFLADLLGEQYF; DNA: TGTGCCAGCAGCTTAGAGGTATTTCTAGCGGACCTGCTGGGCGAGCAGTACTTC
size: NA; length: 15; V: TRBV27; D: NA; J: TRBJ2-3; CDR3: CASSEMGTYTDTQYF; DNA: TGTGCCAGCAGTGAGATGGGGACTTACACAGATACGCAGTATTTT
size: few; length: 12; V: TRBV2; D: NA; J: TRBJ2-7; CDR3: CATRQEAYEQYF; DNA: TGTGCCACACGACAGGAAGCCTACGAGCAGTACTTC
size: NA; length: 17; V: TRBV5-1; D: TRBD2; J: TRBJ2-2; CDR3: CASSPGGERGNTGELFF; DNA: TGCGCCAGCAGCCCCGGGGGGGAGCGGGGGAACACCGGGGAGCTGTTTTTT
size: NA; length: 19; V: TRBV4-3; D: NA; J: TRBJ2-7; CDR3: CASSHGTEFGTPMGYEQYF; DNA: TGCGCCAGCAGCCACGGAACGGAATTCGGGACTCCGATGGGTTACGAGCAGTACTTC
size: once; length: 12; V: TRBV6-5; D: NA; J: TRBJ2-2; CDR3: CASSVRTGELFF; DNA: TGTGCCAGCAGTGTTCGGACCGGGGAGCTGTTTTTT
size: NA; length: 14; V: TRBV5-4; D: TRBD1; J: TRBJ2-7; CDR3: CASSWGQGADEQYF; DNA: TGTGCCAGCAGTTGGGGACAGGGGGCGGACGAGCAGTACTTC
size: NA; length: 16; V: TRBV15; D: NA; J: TRBJ2-7; CDR3: CATSHTARQGLGEQYF; DNA: TGTGCCACCAGCCATACCGCCCGACAGGGACTCGGCGAGCAGTACTTC
size: NA; length: 14; V: TRBV18; D: NA; J: TRBJ2-1; CDR3: CASSPTLEYNEQFF; DNA: TGTGCCAGCTCACCAACCCTAGAGTACAATGAGCAGTTCTTC
size: NA; length: 16; V: TRBV2; D: TRBD2; J: TRBJ2-1; CDR3: CASRAPSGSSYNEQFF; DNA: TGTGCCAGCAGGGCCCCTAGCGGGAGCTCCTACAATGAGCAGTTCTTC
size: NA; length: 14; V: TRBV7-7; D: NA; J: TRBJ2-2; CDR3: CASSLAQNTGELFF; DNA: TGTGCTAGCAGCTTAGCCCAGAACACCGGGGAGCTGTTTTTT